Below, one T cell receptor (beta chain) is given with its context. Its antigen is currently not known. No quality values exist for individual bases; no much larger clone is one base distant. The data belong to a study of blood T cell repertoires in COVID-19 (dated by TCRdb to 2018 to 2021). General notes on the study: Samples from collaborators originated in the United States, Italy and Spain and spanned both the acute and convalescent phases of COVID-19. The prospective study material was composed of cDNA or gDNA derived from T cells, B-cell-depleted T cells, or PBMCs. Deeply sampled blood TCRbeta repertoires from subjects exposed to, actively infected with, or recovered from COVID-19 were included in the dataset. A freely available public database, intended as a resource for researchers studying the immune response to SARS-CoV-2, is where the repertoires were released. The samples were drawn from two sources: the first 160 participants of the ongoing ImmuneRACE study, and 1,000 to 1,500 subjects contributed by 6 global collaborators. A de-identified subject ID, COVID-19 status, age in years and sex were almost always included in the sample metadata. HLA class I and class II types, where available, came from metadata supplied by the sample provider rather than from assay-based typing.

Results and caveats for the whole study, not just this receptor: How much clinical and demographic metadata was included differed by source and by participant, and the metadata was provided uncurated.

TCRbeta CDR3 regions were amplified from genomic DNA using the immunoSEQ Assay, a bias-controlled multiplex PCR. Per the authors' processing: Within the assay, amplification of reference gene primers was used to estimate how many nucleated cells each sample contained. Sequence reads were collapsed and filtered to measure the absolute abundance of every unique TCRbeta CDR3 rearrangement. For each sample, productive Simpson clonality was calculated as the square root of Simpson's diversity index across productive rearrangements. The immuneACCESS repertoire file appears here via TCRdb, limited to in-frame rearrangements. These files lack a portion of the clones; in checked studies, under half of the deficit traces to unresolved V genes, and the cause of the others is not known. V and J calls plus clone size are reproduced from that table; the DNA served to infer D and trimming. For this sample the table gives approximately 70,000 clones, of which 85% were detected only once. About a third of the sample belongs to the ten largest clones.

Collaborating institutions collected whole blood in K2EDTA tubes following their own protocols. For TCRbeta analysis, collaborator samples were shipped as frozen whole blood, as isolated PBMCs, or as DNA extracted from either sample type. The CDR3 runs 13 amino acids, cysteine and phenylalanine included. Left in the record is the CDR3 DNA by itself, 39 bases read in frame from the first base. Via the germline V gene, CDR1 is MDHEN and CDR2 SYDVKM. The V and J ends are trimmed by 8 bases and 6 bases, leaving 17 bases between them. This sequence originates from a woman of 80 years or more with active or convalescent COVID-19. In this chain, TRBV28 is recombined with TRBJ2-7; the D gene is perhaps TRBD2, from 6 matching bases. Sequencing was performed on peripheral blood. The DNA sequence is as follows: TGTGCCAGCGACGGGGGAGGTCGGGGCGAGCAGTACTTC. The resulting protein is CASDGGGRGEQYF.